This is a list of T cell receptor beta chains from one sample in a study of tumor-infiltrating lymphocytes in primary liver carcinoma. TCRdb re-called the multiplex PCR reads through MiXCR, storing one row per CDR3 protein. The table has 60,000 to 90,000 distinct CDR3 sequences, roughly three quarters seen once. Source material: liver tumor tissue from sampling region 4. Receptors were obtained from a man aged 40-55 years with primary liver carcinoma and hepatitis B virus infection. Each CDR3 is given with its conserved first and last residue. D genes are given only for firm matches. The size entry is marked missing in some rows and otherwise reads once, few, many or a size class.

abundance: NA; v_gene: TRBV7-9; d_gene: NA; j_gene: TRBJ2-1; CDR3aa: CASSLLTSSYNEQFF; CDR3nt: TGTGCCAGCAGCTTACTAACGAGCTCCTACAATGAGCAGTTCTTC
abundance: NA; v_gene: TRBV11-2; d_gene: TRBD1; j_gene: TRBJ2-7; CDR3aa: CASSIDLPGQGRYEQYF; CDR3nt: TGTGCCAGCAGCATCGACCTGCCGGGACAGGGACGCTACGAGCAGTACTTC
abundance: NA; v_gene: TRBV7-9; d_gene: TRBD1; j_gene: TRBJ1-2; CDR3aa: CASSRYRGSVGYTF; CDR3nt: TGCGCCAGCAGCCGCTACAGGGGGTCGGTTGGCTACACCTTC
abundance: NA; v_gene: TRBV29-1; d_gene: NA; j_gene: TRBJ2-2; CDR3aa: CSVEISGGTNAGELFF; CDR3nt: TGCAGCGTTGAAATTAGTGGGGGAACGAACGCCGGGGAGCTGTTTTTC
abundance: many; v_gene: TRBV6-1; d_gene: NA; j_gene: TRBJ2-1; CDR3aa: CASLRPSYNEQFF; CDR3nt: TGTGCCAGTCTTAGGCCCTCGTACAATGAGCAGTTCTTC
abundance: medium-sized; v_gene: TRBV5-5; d_gene: NA; j_gene: TRBJ2-5; CDR3aa: CASSLGLARGYQETQYF; CDR3nt: TGTGCCAGCAGCTTGGGGCTAGCAAGAGGGTACCAAGAGACCCAGTACTTC
abundance: NA; v_gene: TRBV19; d_gene: NA; j_gene: TRBJ2-1; CDR3aa: CASSRSGIRNEQFF; CDR3nt: TGTGCCAGTAGTAGATCAGGGATCCGCAATGAGCAGTTCTTC
abundance: NA; v_gene: TRBV6-1; d_gene: TRBD1; j_gene: TRBJ2-1; CDR3aa: CASSKGRAGGREQFF; CDR3nt: TGTGCCAGCAGCAAGGGCCGGGCAGGGGGACGCGAGCAGTTCTTC
abundance: NA; v_gene: TRBV12-3/TRBV12-4; d_gene: NA; j_gene: TRBJ1-2; CDR3aa: CASSLGWDDYTF; CDR3nt: TGTGCCAGCAGTTTGGGCTGGGATGACTACACCTTC
abundance: many; v_gene: TRBV24-1; d_gene: TRBD2; j_gene: TRBJ2-1; CDR3aa: CATSDSTSGDYNEQFF; CDR3nt: TGTGCCACCAGTGACAGCACTAGCGGAGATTACAATGAGCAGTTCTTC
abundance: NA; v_gene: TRBV7-9; d_gene: NA; j_gene: TRBJ1-1; CDR3aa: CVSSFRGDTEAFF; CDR3nt: TGTGTTAGCAGCTTTCGGGGGGACACTGAAGCTTTCTTT
abundance: few; v_gene: TRBV15; d_gene: NA; j_gene: TRBJ2-5; CDR3aa: CATGRTRQETQYF; CDR3nt: TGTGCCACCGGTCGAACAAGGCAAGAGACCCAGTACTTC
abundance: NA; v_gene: TRBV27; d_gene: NA; j_gene: TRBJ2-7; CDR3aa: CASTLKGGGRYEQYF; CDR3nt: TGTGCCAGCACCCTGAAGGGAGGAGGGAGATACGAGCAGTACTTC
abundance: once; v_gene: TRBV11-2; d_gene: NA; j_gene: TRBJ2-2; CDR3aa: CASSLVRRYRGTGELFF; CDR3nt: TGTGCTAGCAGCTTAGTTCGGAGGTACCGAGGGACCGGGGAGCTGTTTTTT
abundance: NA; v_gene: TRBV5-4; d_gene: NA; j_gene: TRBJ1-4; CDR3aa: CASSLDSGNNVKLFF; CDR3nt: TGTGCCAGCAGCTTGGATTCAGGGAATAATGTAAAGCTGTTTTTT
abundance: many; v_gene: TRBV6-5; d_gene: NA; j_gene: TRBJ2-7; CDR3aa: CASTDQGYEQYF; CDR3nt: TGTGCCAGCACGGACCAGGGTTACGAGCAGTACTTC
abundance: many; v_gene: TRBV6-1; d_gene: TRBD1; j_gene: TRBJ1-3; CDR3aa: CASSEVGQSHSGNTIYF; CDR3nt: TGTGCCAGCAGTGAAGTGGGACAGAGCCACTCTGGAAACACCATATATTTT
abundance: NA; v_gene: TRBV29-1; d_gene: TRBD2; j_gene: TRBJ2-5; CDR3aa: CNVGGRAVEIQYF; CDR3nt: TGCAACGTTGGTGGGAGGGCCGTTGAGATCCAGTACTTC
abundance: NA; v_gene: TRBV5-6; d_gene: NA; j_gene: TRBJ1-2; CDR3aa: CPSSSGHVYGYTF; CDR3nt: TGTCCCAGTAGCTCCGGACACGTCTATGGCTACACCTTC
abundance: many; v_gene: TRBV4-2; d_gene: NA; j_gene: TRBJ2-7; CDR3aa: CASSQEARGWVAEYF; CDR3nt: TGTGCCAGCAGCCAAGAGGCCAGGGGGTGGGTAGCGGAGTACTTC
abundance: NA; v_gene: TRBV29-1; d_gene: NA; j_gene: TRBJ1-1; CDR3aa: CSVGEKVRETEALF; CDR3nt: TGCAGCGTTGGGGAAAAGGTGAGGGAAACTGAAGCTCTCTTT
abundance: NA; v_gene: TRBV29-1; d_gene: NA; j_gene: TRBJ2-5; CDR3aa: CSVESQLGGTQYF; CDR3nt: TGCAGCGTTGAATCACAGTTGGGGGGGACCCAGTACTTC
abundance: NA; v_gene: TRBV9; d_gene: TRBD2; j_gene: TRBJ2-1; CDR3aa: CASSPRAWLAASNEQFF; CDR3nt: TGTGCCAGCAGCCCGAGGGCGTGGCTAGCGGCAAGTAATGAGCAGTTCTTC
abundance: many; v_gene: TRBV12-3/TRBV12-4; d_gene: TRBD1; j_gene: TRBJ2-2; CDR3aa: CASRPGTGPGELFF; CDR3nt: TGTGCCAGCAGACCCGGGACAGGGCCCGGGGAGCTGTTTTTT
abundance: NA; v_gene: TRBV4-2; d_gene: NA; j_gene: TRBJ1-5; CDR3aa: CASSQGRAVNQPQHF; CDR3nt: TGCGCCAGCAGCCAAGGGAGGGCGGTCAATCAGCCCCAGCATTTT